This T cell receptor (beta chain) was documented in a study of blood T cell repertoires in COVID-19. This clone has a handful of counts. Germline V gene data show CDR1 as MGHRA and CDR2 as YSYEKL. J was trimmed by 4 bases and V by 0 bases; bases with no gene match: 7. The CDR3 sequence is 17 residues long. Here immunoSEQ multiplex PCR was the method, and the copy in TCRdb shows in-frame clones only, minus some. The sample includes around 43,000 clones, approximately 88% of them seen just once. V usage is TRBV4-1 and J usage is TRBJ2-1; 9 bases fit TRBD2. The receptor was derived from a woman aged 65 to 85 with acute or convalescent COVID-19. Sequenced material: peripheral blood. The CDR3 loop reads CASSQDRSSGGYNEQFF. The DNA of the CDR3 is TGCGCCAGCAGCCAAGATCGGAGTAGCGGGGGATACAATGAGCAGTTCTTC.